This T cell receptor beta chain was captured in a study of CD4 T cells in relation to SARS-CoV-2 and coronaviruses. Worth noting for this clone: What it binds is not known.

Before the COVID-19 pandemic, during about 2011-2019, CD4+ T cells were taken from unexposed donors. Isolation of CD4+ T cells took place after approximately 10 days in culture. This table comes from immunoSEQ multiplex PCR, and its TCRdb copy is limited to in-frame clones, with some not included. The sample carries under 25,000 clones, 65% to 80% recorded once. Sequenced: CD4+ T cells from PBMCs, cultured in vitro. The clonotype comes from a human donor in good health.

CDR3 region: CASSEFSRGFGEAFF. As DNA, the CDR3 is TGTGCCAGCAGTGAATTCTCACGAGGGTTTGGCGAAGCTTTCTTT. V and J are TRBV6-1 and TRBJ1-1; D not certain. V dropped 2 bases and J dropped 8 bases, with 18 bases sitting between them. Per the germline V gene, CDR1 is MNHNS and CDR2 is SASEGT. CDR3 length equals 15 residues.